The T cell receptor beta chain under discussion was sequenced for a study of technical replicates of blood from a few donors. The CDR3 loop spans 16 amino acids. Germline assignment: CDR1 GTSNPN and CDR2 SVGIG (reference sequence). Between the trimmed V and J ends, which lost 0 bases and 4 bases, there was a span of 17 bases. Using immunoSEQ multiplex PCR, the repertoire was profiled, and TCRdb retains in-frame clones only, with some absent. Seen here are 64,000 or so clones, around 97% observed once, and the top ten hold 0.2% to 0.25%. Sequencing used T cells isolated from PBMCs. The receptor's source is a human donor in good health. The chain has TRBV30 and TRBJ2-3; D is perhaps TRBD2 (7 bases). The CDR3 here is CAWSVGASGIADTQYF. CDR3 DNA: TGTGCCTGGAGTGTGGGGGCCAGCGGGATAGCAGATACGCAGTATTTT.